Below, 26 T cell receptor beta chains from the same sample are listed, as sequenced in a study of metastatic and nonmetastatic thyroid tumors. TCRdb reanalyzed the PCR reads with MiXCR. There are 43,000 or so clones in the sample; 4% to 5% occur only once, and less than 10% lies in the top ten. All patients reached thyroid surgery having received no treatment beforehand. Source material: blood. The receptors derive from a female donor with papillary thyroid cancer or a benign thyroid nodule (not recorded which). Some clones in this sample may be carry-over from other donors' samples.

This clone was seen many times. This chain uses TRBV30 with TRBJ2-1; 9 nucleotides align to TRBD1. V trimming: 1 base; J trimming: 6 bases; junction bases outside the gene matches: 4. The V gene's germline CDR1 is GTSNPN and CDR2 SVGIG (reference sequence). The length of the CDR3 is 14 residues. In DNA form, the CDR3 reads TGTGCCTGGAGTGAGGGACAGGGTCTCAATGAGCAGTTCTTC. Its protein product is CAWSEGQGLNEQFF.

This clone was seen at least ten times. This chain joins TRBV11-2 and TRBJ1-2, with a possible D match to TRBD1 (6 bases). The CDR3 length is 13 residues. Germline V gene data show CDR1 as SGHAT and CDR2 as FQNNGV. The V and J ends lost 4 bases and 3 bases respectively, with 9 bases between them. The CDR3 here is CASSSTGHYGYTF. In DNA, the CDR3 is TGTGCCAGCAGCTCCACAGGGCACTATGGCTACACCTTC.

The sample holds many counts of this clone. The rearrangement links TRBV6-1 to TRBJ1-5; D gene ambiguous. V lost 0 bases and J 1 base, leaving 13 bases between the germline ends. The germline V gene has CDR1 MNHNS and CDR2 SASEGT. The CDR3 loop spans 17 amino acids. CDR3 loop: CASSEADGAWSNQPQHF. CDR3 coding DNA: TGTGCCAGCAGTGAAGCCGACGGAGCCTGGAGCAATCAGCCCCAGCATTTT.

V usage is TRBV7-3 and J usage is TRBJ2-2; 7 nucleotides match TRBD1. The trim removed 4 bases at V and 5 bases at J, leaving 1 base unmatched. CDR1 and CDR2 (germline): SGHTA, FQGTGA. CDR3 length: 13 amino acids. CDR3 sequence reads: CASSSDRTGELFF. The CDR3 DNA is TGTGCCAGCAGCTCGGACAGGACCGGGGAGCTGTTTTTT.

There are many counts of this clone. This sequence joins TRBV9 and TRBJ2-7; no definite D call. Germline V gives CDR1 SGDLS, CDR2 YYNGEE. The V and J ends lost 6 bases and 5 bases respectively, with 15 bases between them. This CDR3 region has 13 residues. The CDR3 region has the DNA TGTGCCAGCACGCCCCATCCTGACGACGAGCAGTACTTC. It is translated as CASTPHPDDEQYF.

The gene calls are TRBV2 and TRBJ1-1; possible D gene TRBD1, 6 bases. Germline CDR1 is SNHLY and CDR2 is FYNNEI. Trimming removed 5 bases from V and 5 bases from J, with 18 bases in between. CDR3 size: 15 residues. CDR3 nucleotide sequence: TGTGCCAGCAGTAAAAAAGTGGGGGCATGGACTGAAGCTTTCTTT. It encodes CASSKKVGAWTEAFF.

This clone showed up many times. The chain links TRBV5-1 to TRBJ2-3; 10 bases are shared with TRBD1. V gave up 1 base and J gave up 3 bases; unmatched junction bases: 2. CDR3 length equals 15 residues. The germline V gene encodes CDR1 SGHRS and CDR2 YFSETQ. CDR3 DNA: TGCGCCAGCAGCTTGAGGACAGGGGGTACAGATACGCAGTATTTT. Protein product: CASSLRTGGTDTQYF.

The rearrangement links TRBV6-1 to TRBJ2-7, with TRBD1 matching 9 bases. The CDR3 is 15 residues long. V dropped 6 bases and J dropped 5; count of bases not matched to a gene: 11. CDR1 and CDR2 from the germline V gene are MNHNS and SASEGT. CDR3 amino acids: CASSSPRDRAHEQYF. CDR3 DNA: TGTGCCAGCAGCTCCCCCCGGGACAGGGCCCACGAGCAGTACTTC.

This rearrangement joins TRBV7-2 to TRBJ2-5; TRBD2 agrees at 12 bases. CDR3 length equals 17 residues. V shed 2 bases, J shed 5 bases, and the junction held 9 bases outside the gene matches. In germline, CDR1 is SGHTA, CDR2 FQGNSA. In nucleotides, the CDR3 is TGTGCCAGCAGCTTACGTGTGCTAGCGGGGGGGCGGGAGACCCAGTACTTC. Protein product: CASSLRVLAGGRETQYF.

By proportion, this clone is medium-sized. The J gene is TRBJ2-2, the V gene TRBV6-1; D possibly corresponds to TRBD2 (6 bases). Germline V lookup: CDR1 MNHNS, CDR2 SASEGT. The CDR3 is made up of 14 amino acids. Deletions cut 6 bases from V and 2 bases from J, with 10 bases between. CDR3 sequence (DNA): TGTGCCAGCAGAAGGGACTTTAACACCGGGGAGCTGTTTTTT. Residues: CASRRDFNTGELFF.

This clone was observed a few times. This may come from a read error, since a much larger clone is one base off. This rearrangement joins TRBV7-7 to TRBJ1-4, with no clear D. This CDR3 has 11 residues. The V gene's germline CDR1 is SSHAT and CDR2 FNYEAQ (reference sequence). CDR3 sequence: CASYKVEKLFF. CDR3 bases: TGTGCTAGCTATAAGGTGGAAAAACTGTTTTTT.

As concerns this clone: This may arise from a read error, as a much more abundant clone is one base away. Written as DNA, the CDR3 is TGTGCCAGTAGCCTAAAAGGGAACGCTGAAGCTTTCTTT. This translates into CASSLKGNAEAFF. The chain is built from TRBV19 and TRBJ1-1; D unclear. Germline assignment: CDR1 LNHDA and CDR2 SQIVND (reference sequence). The CDR3 covers 13 residues.

This clone has only a few counts. The chain joins TRBV20-1 to TRBJ2-1; 14 bases are a match to TRBD2. This CDR3 has 18 amino acids. Germline V gene sequence: CDR1 DFQATT, CDR2 SNEGSKA (reference sequence). J was trimmed by 2 bases and V by 6 bases; bases with no gene match: 12. This CDR3 reads CSAPPGLAGALPYNEQFF. Written as DNA, the CDR3 is TGCAGTGCCCCCCCGGGACTAGCGGGAGCTCTACCCTACAATGAGCAGTTCTTC.

Points on this clone: A read error may explain this, as a much larger clone is one base away. The chain links TRBV6-5 to TRBJ2-1; D may be TRBD2 (5 bases). Germline CDR1 is MNHEY and CDR2 is SVGAGI. CDR3 length: 13 residues. The CDR3 coding sequence is TGTGCCAGCAGTTACTCCGTCTCCGGGGAGCAGCTCTTC. This encodes CASSYSVSGEQLF.

This clone was observed a single time. The junction departs from germline at one end; a sequencing error may be responsible. V usage is TRBV6-1 and J usage is TRBJ2-5; 9 nucleotides align to TRBD2. Per germline, CDR1 MNHNS and CDR2 SASEGT. This CDR3 is 14 amino acids long. The CDR3 loop is CASSAGGPVKTQYF. In nucleotides, the CDR3 is TGTGCCAGCTCTGCGGGAGGGCCGGTAAAGACGCAGTACTTC.

This clone appeared a few times. The CDR3 loop is CSARDSTGNTGELFF. CDR3 coding DNA: TGCAGTGCTAGAGATTCGACGGGGAACACCGGGGAGCTGTTTTTT. The chain links TRBV20-1 to TRBJ2-2; no clear D gene. V lost 0 bases to trimming and J lost 1 base, with 9 bases between them. Germline assignment: CDR1 DFQATT and CDR2 SNEGSKA (reference sequence). The CDR3 length is 15 residues.

This clone has a count of ten or more. The J gene is TRBJ2-1, the V gene TRBV9, with 13 bases fitting TRBD2. Looked up from germline, CDR1 is SGDLS and CDR2 is YYNGEE. The CDR3 covers 15 residues. Trimming removed 4 bases from V and 7 bases from J; junction bases left unmatched: 5. Here the CDR3 DNA reads TGTGCCAGCAGCCTACGGACTAGCGGGAGAAATGAGCAGTTCTTC. This codes for CASSLRTSGRNEQFF.

This clone has ten or more counts. The gene calls are TRBV7-9 and TRBJ2-7; no definite D call. This CDR3 has 14 residues. The V gene's germline CDR1 is SEHNR and CDR2 FQNEAQ (reference sequence). The germline V and J ends were trimmed by 2 bases and 1 base, with 9 bases remaining between them. The CDR3 DNA is TGTGCCAGCAGCTTACGAGCCGTTTCCTACGAGCAGTACTTC. It codes for CASSLRAVSYEQYF. The full variable domain, with the rest looked up from reference TRBV7-9 and TRBJ2-7, is DTGVSQNPRHKITKRGQNVTFRCDPISEHNRLYWYRQTLGQGPEFLTYFQNEAQLEKSRLLSDRFSAERPKGSFSTLEIQRTEQGDSAMYLCASSLRAVSYEQYFGPGTRLTVT.

This CDR3 reads CASSWTGTIETQYF. CDR3 coding DNA: TGTGCCAGCAGTTGGACAGGGACGATAGAGACCCAGTACTTC. The V call is TRBV6-5, the J call TRBJ2-5, with 8 bases fitting TRBD1. V lost 4 bases and J lost 4; bases outside the gene matches: 5. This CDR3 has 14 amino acids. Germline V gene sequence: CDR1 MNHEY, CDR2 SVGAGI.

This chain joins TRBV12-3 or TRBV12-4 and TRBJ2-1; TRBD1 agrees at 7 bases. V lost 7 bases and J lost 5; bases outside the gene matches: 17. The CDR3 is 17 amino acids. DNA for the CDR3: TGTGCCAGCACTTTTGGCGAGAGGGGACAGTTGGACAATGAGCAGTTCTTC. Translation gives CASTFGERGQLDNEQFF.

This clone was picked up a small number of times. Possible read error: a much larger clone is one base away. Other DNA sequences from this sample encode an identical CDR3 as well. The chain carries TRBV3-1 and TRBJ2-2; a weak D match, TRBD2 (6 bases). The germline gives CDR1 LGHDT, CDR2 YNNKEL (reference sequence). The CDR3 sequence is 16 residues long. The CDR3 is CASSQPGVRTSGELFF. For the CDR3, the DNA is TGTGCCAGCAGCCAGCCGGGAGTACGAACTTCCGGGGAGCTGTTTTTC.

This clone was recorded many times. This sequence joins TRBV6-1 and TRBJ1-4; 7 nucleotides line up with TRBD1. Germline-derived CDR1 and CDR2 are MNHNS and SASEGT. The V gene end was trimmed by 8 bases and the J gene end by 4 bases; junction bases not matched to a gene: 13. This CDR3 contains 16 residues. Here the CDR3 reads CASPGGGERGNEKLFF. The CDR3, as DNA: TGTGCCAGCCCAGGGGGGGGGGAGAGAGGTAATGAAAAACTGTTTTTT.

This clone was seen only a few times. The chain employs TRBV28 and TRBJ2-3, with 12 positions matching TRBD1. The trim removed 5 bases at V and 2 bases at J, leaving 8 bases unmatched. Germline CDR1 is MDHEN and CDR2 is SYDVKM. This CDR3 comprises 17 residues. The CDR3 DNA follows: TGTGCCAGCAGTCACCCGGGACAGGGGGCGGACACAGATACGCAGTATTTT. This sequence encodes CASSHPGQGADTDTQYF.

This clone was detected many times. The gene calls are TRBV29-1 and TRBJ2-3; possibly TRBD1 or TRBD2 for D (5 bases each). V shed 6 bases and J shed 5 bases, with 18 bases lying between them. The CDR3 loop spans 14 amino acids. Germline CDR1 SQVTM, CDR2 ANQGSEA. As DNA, the CDR3 is TGCAGCGTATCCCGGGACCTCGCACAAGATACGCAGTATTTT. Its protein product is CSVSRDLAQDTQYF.

This clone appeared many times. The rearrangement joins TRBV2 to TRBJ1-5; D gene uncertain. Germline CDR1 reads SNHLY; CDR2 reads FYNNEI. V was trimmed by 1 base and J by 6 bases, leaving 7 bases between them. CDR3 size: 13 residues. As DNA, the CDR3 is TGTGCCAGCAGTGAAGGTTTCGCTCAGCCCCAGCATTTT. Encoded protein: CASSEGFAQPQHF.

This clone has just a few counts. One base away lies a much larger clone, so this may be a sequencing read error. Other DNA sequences in this specimen translate into the identical CDR3. V gene TRBV24-1 combines with J gene TRBJ2-6; no reliable D call. The CDR3 length is 17 residues. The V gene lost 5 bases and the J gene lost 1 base, with 14 bases spanning the gap. Germline CDR1 and CDR2: KGHDR and SFDVKD. CDR3 in amino acids: CATSADAGISGANVLTF. The DNA of the CDR3 is TGTGCCACCAGTGCCGACGCTGGCATATCTGGGGCCAACGTCCTGACTTTC.